A selection of T cell receptor beta chains follows, all from one sample in a study of beta chain features in type 1 diabetes. The repertoire was sequenced with immunoSEQ multiplex PCR; TCRdb's copy has only in-frame clones and lacks some. The sample includes around 130,000 clones, 9% of them seen just once. Sequenced input: central memory CD4+ T cells from blood. These receptors all stem from a man younger than 45 with type 1 diabetes. CDR3s include the opening cysteine and the closing phenylalanine or tryptophan. Each record gives: D gene, J gene, V gene, clone size, CDR3 protein, CDR3 DNA. The D gene is left open where the match is weak. For some rows the clone size is stated as once, few or many, or as a class when expanded; others skip it.

D: TRBD1; J: TRBJ1-6; V: TRBV7-9; size: NA; CDR3: CASSTGTGVFLHF; DNA: TGTGCCAGCAGCACCGGGACAGGGGTCTTCCTCCACTTT
D: NA; J: TRBJ2-3; V: TRBV19; size: many; CDR3: CASKGYGEKSSTDTQYF; DNA: TGTGCCAGTAAAGGGTACGGGGAGAAGTCTAGCACAGATACGCAGTATTTT
D: NA; J: TRBJ1-2; V: TRBV9; size: NA; CDR3: CASSVAPGRDGYTF; DNA: TGTGCCAGCAGCGTAGCGCCGGGAAGGGATGGCTACACCTTC
D: NA; J: TRBJ2-3; V: TRBV2; size: few; CDR3: CASTGGNADTQYF; DNA: TGTGCCAGCACCGGAGGGAATGCAGATACGCAGTATTTT
D: NA; J: TRBJ1-1; V: TRBV7-6; size: few; CDR3: CASSSLEVTEAFF; DNA: TGTGCCAGCAGCTCCTTGGAGGTAACTGAAGCTTTCTTT
D: NA; J: TRBJ2-1; V: TRBV19; size: few; CDR3: CASSIGHTDNEQFF; DNA: TGTGCCAGTAGTATAGGGCATACCGACAATGAGCAGTTCTTC
D: NA; J: TRBJ2-1; V: TRBV5-3; size: few; CDR3: CARSPGENEQFF; DNA: TGTGCCAGAAGCCCGGGGGAGAATGAGCAGTTCTTC
D: NA; J: TRBJ2-2; V: TRBV19; size: NA; CDR3: CASSIGGGSGELFF; DNA: TGTGCCAGTAGTATCGGCGGGGGCTCCGGGGAGCTGTTTTTT
D: NA; J: TRBJ1-1; V: TRBV5-4; size: NA; CDR3: CASSLRAWVGTMNTEAFF; DNA: TGTGCCAGCAGCTTGAGGGCCTGGGTGGGGACTATGAACACTGAAGCTTTCTTT
D: TRBD2; J: TRBJ2-1; V: TRBV4-3; size: NA; CDR3: CASAALAGGRSSYNEQFF; DNA: TGCGCCAGCGCTGCTCTAGCGGGGGGACGTAGCTCCTACAATGAGCAGTTCTTC
D: NA; J: TRBJ1-2; V: TRBV14; size: NA; CDR3: CASSRELFYGYTF; DNA: TGTGCCAGCAGCCGCGAACTCTTTTATGGCTACACCTTC
D: TRBD1; J: TRBJ1-2; V: TRBV18; size: NA; CDR3: CASSLRQGAYGYTF; DNA: TGTGCCAGCTCACTGCGACAGGGGGCCTATGGCTACACCTTC
D: TRBD1; J: TRBJ1-2; V: TRBV7-2; size: NA; CDR3: CASRAGTGFYGYTF; DNA: TGTGCCAGCAGGGCCGGGACAGGCTTCTATGGCTACACCTTC
D: NA; J: TRBJ2-1; V: TRBV28; size: NA; CDR3: CASRWGVSYNEQFF; DNA: TGTGCCAGCAGGTGGGGGGTTTCCTACAATGAGCAGTTCTTC